This entry lists 28 T cell receptor beta chains sequenced from one sample in a study of cytomegalovirus exposure and HLA in healthy donors (dated by TCRdb to the late 2010s). The library was generated by the immunoSEQ multiplex PCR assay. The multiplex PCR relied on a mix of 60 forward primers for TCR Vbeta segments and 13 reverse primers for TCR Jbeta segments. In its TCRdb copy, this immuneACCESS table keeps in-frame sequences only and misses some clones. Where compared with another copy, unresolved V genes explain less than half of these, and the others have no known cause. The sample table contains some 110,000 clones; only one count was recorded for 65% to 75% of them. Of the sample, more than 9% is held by the ten largest clones. Sequencing was performed on PBMCs. All receptors come from a woman in her forties or fifties in good health and CMV-seropositive.

V usage is TRBV5-1 and J usage is TRBJ2-3; possible D gene TRBD2, 6 bases. This CDR3 comprises 14 residues. CDR1 SGHRS and CDR2 YFSETQ come from the germline V gene. Trimming stripped 5 bases from V and 0 bases from J, with 10 bases between. CDR3 residues: CASRAGTSTDTQYF. The CDR3 nucleotides read TGCGCCAGCAGGGCCGGGACTAGCACAGATACGCAGTATTTT.

This chain connects TRBV15 to TRBJ1-6; no reliable D call. Trimming removed 1 base from V and 6 bases from J, with 7 bases in between. Germline V gene data show CDR1 as LNHNV and CDR2 as YYDKDF (reference sequence). This CDR3 is built from 14 residues. The CDR3 sequence is CATSRGTGNSPLHF. The CDR3, as DNA: TGTGCCACCAGCAGAGGAACGGGTAATTCACCCCTCCACTTT.

This sequence joins TRBV5-1 and TRBJ2-7, with unresolved D. V lost 0 bases and J 4 bases, leaving 14 bases between the germline ends. The CDR3 contains 15 residues. Germline values: CDR1 SGHRS, CDR2 YFSETQ. The CDR3 nucleotides are TGCGCCAGCAGCTTGGGTCCTGCCGCTCGGTACGAGCAGTACTTC. Protein sequence: CASSLGPAARYEQYF.

V gene TRBV9 combines with J gene TRBJ2-3, with 8 bases fitting TRBD2. Per germline, CDR1 SGDLS and CDR2 YYNGEE. The CDR3 has 16 residues. V shed 0 bases, J shed 8 bases, and the junction held 11 bases outside the gene matches. CDR3 amino acids: CASSVGPSGPTGTQYF. The CDR3 DNA reads as TGTGCCAGCAGCGTAGGTCCTAGCGGGCCAACGGGTACGCAGTATTTT.

The rearrangement links TRBV7-9 to TRBJ2-7, with D perhaps matching TRBD1 (6 bases). V was clipped by 5 bases and J by 4 bases, with 15 bases between them. The CDR3 length is 14 residues. Germline V CDR1 and CDR2: SEHNR, FQNEAQ (reference sequence). The CDR3 loop is CASSNVQGLYEQYF. The CDR3 region has the DNA TGTGCCAGCAGCAACGTACAGGGATTGTACGAGCAGTACTTC.

J is TRBJ2-2 and V is TRBV11-2; D might be TRBD2 (5 bases). Germline V gene data show CDR1 as SGHAT and CDR2 as FQNNGV. The CDR3 sequence is 14 residues long. The V end was cut by 5 bases, the J end by 6 bases, with 13 bases between. For the CDR3, the DNA is TGTGCCAGCAGCGACTATCGCGACTCCGGGGAGCTGTTTTTT. It codes for CASSDYRDSGELFF.

This clone was seen just once. The chain combines TRBV10-3 with TRBJ1-1; 9 bases map to TRBD1. V shed 0 bases and J 4 bases; nucleotides not matched to a gene: 0. Germline CDR1 and CDR2: ENHRY and SYGVKD. The CDR3 is 14 amino acids. The CDR3 nucleotides read TGTGCCATCAGTGAGTCGGGACAGGGCACTGAAGCTTTCTTT. Its protein product is CAISESGQGTEAFF.

In this sample, this clone turned up a few times. Other DNA sequences of this sample code for an identical CDR3. This sequence joins TRBV18 and TRBJ2-1; 9 nucleotides match TRBD1. Germline lookup yields CDR1 KGHSH and CDR2 LQKENI. This CDR3 contains 15 residues. V was pared by 4 bases and J by 2 bases, with 3 bases of the junction left unmatched. CDR3 nucleotides: TGTGCCAGCTCACTGGGACAGGGAGCCTACAATGAGCAGTTCTTC. The encoded protein is CASSLGQGAYNEQFF.

This chain joins TRBV19 and TRBJ1-1, with TRBD1 matching over 10 bases. After removal of 4 bases from V and 4 bases from J, the junction contained 6 bases not matched to a gene. Germline values: CDR1 LNHDA, CDR2 SQIVND (reference sequence). The CDR3 extends over 15 amino acids. The CDR3 loop is CASSRTGQGGTEAFF. CDR3 in DNA: TGTGCCAGTAGTAGGACCGGACAGGGGGGCACTGAAGCTTTCTTT.

Only one count was recorded for this clone. The CDR3 nucleotides are TGTGCCATCAGTGAGTCACAGGGGCTCCAAGAGACCCAGTACTTC. Translation: CAISESQGLQETQYF. The chain uses TRBV10-3 and TRBJ2-5; the match to TRBD1 covers 7 bases. Per germline, CDR1 ENHRY and CDR2 SYGVKD. The trim removed 0 bases at V and 1 base at J, leaving 2 bases unmatched. This CDR3 region has 15 residues.

The chain recombines TRBV10-3 with TRBJ2-7, with 14 positions matching TRBD2. The CDR3 length is 14 residues. Per germline, CDR1 ENHRY and CDR2 SYGVKD. Trimming at V came to 9 bases and at J to 2 bases, leaving 3 bases not matched to a gene. The CDR3 region is CAIGLAGGTYEQYF. As DNA, the CDR3 is TGTGCCATTGGACTAGCGGGAGGCACCTACGAGCAGTACTTC.

The rearrangement joins TRBV5-4 to TRBJ2-7; TRBD1 matches 10 bases. Trimming at V came to 2 bases and at J to 5 bases, leaving 10 bases not matched to a gene. CDR1 is SGHNT, CDR2 YYREEE, per germline (reference sequence). The CDR3 length is 16 residues. CDR3 DNA: TGTGCCAGCAGCTTAGTTTTTGGGACAGGGGACCACGAGCAGTACTTC. This translates into CASSLVFGTGDHEQYF.

This clone was observed a few times. The chain combines TRBV6-1 with TRBJ1-2, with 8 bases matching TRBD1. There are 17 residues in the CDR3. The J segment lost 3 bases and the V segment lost 3 bases, leaving 12 bases of the junction unmatched. The germline V gene encodes CDR1 MNHNS and CDR2 SASEGT. The CDR3 loop reads CASSEGGDRRIYYGYTF. The DNA for the CDR3 is TGTGCCAGCAGTGAGGGGGGGGACAGGAGAATTTACTATGGCTACACCTTC.

The rearrangement links TRBV9 to TRBJ1-1; D gene uncertain. V was trimmed by 0 bases and J by 4 bases, leaving 10 bases between them. Germline CDR1 is SGDLS and CDR2 is YYNGEE. This CDR3 contains 14 residues. The CDR3 DNA reads TGTGCCAGCAGCGTAGCGGCCACGGGCACTGAAGCTTTCTTT. As protein: CASSVAATGTEAFF.

This clone has just a few counts. The V gene is TRBV5-5, the J gene TRBJ2-5; tentatively, D is TRBD1 (5 bases). The V gene's germline CDR1 is SGHKS and CDR2 YYEKEE (reference sequence). This CDR3 spans 14 amino acids. V lost 4 bases and J 5 bases, leaving 15 bases between the germline ends. The CDR3 DNA reads as TGTGCCAGCAGCCAGAGAACAGGATTGGAGACCCAGTACTTC. This encodes CASSQRTGLETQYF.

The chain joins TRBV28 to TRBJ2-5, with 11 bases lining up with TRBD2. V lost 6 bases, J lost 3 bases, and 9 bases stayed unmatched. Germline assignment: CDR1 MDHEN and CDR2 SYDVKM. The CDR3 is made up of 16 amino acids. CDR3 sequence: CASSPQGLAGKETQYF. The CDR3 bases are TGTGCCAGCAGCCCACAAGGACTAGCGGGCAAAGAGACCCAGTACTTC.

This clone has more than one count but fewer than ten. This chain links TRBV5-4 with TRBJ2-1; no clear D gene. The germline V and J ends were trimmed by 2 bases and 8 bases, with 14 bases remaining between them. Germline V gives CDR1 SGHNT, CDR2 YYREEE (reference sequence). This CDR3 is built from 14 residues. CDR3 region: CASSFPGELDEQFF. CDR3 sequence (DNA): TGTGCCAGCAGCTTCCCGGGTGAACTCGATGAGCAGTTCTTC.

This clone was recorded only once. The rearrangement joins TRBV4-1 to TRBJ1-4; tentatively, D is TRBD1 (5 bases). V was cut by 1 base and J by 5 bases, with 14 bases left in between. This CDR3 contains 16 residues. The germline V gene has CDR1 MGHRA and CDR2 YSYEKL. The CDR3 loop is CASSQVPTGPNEKLFF. For the CDR3, the DNA is TGCGCCAGCAGCCAAGTCCCAACAGGACCGAATGAAAAACTGTTTTTT.

The chain is built from TRBV4-1 and TRBJ1-2; unclear D gene. The germline gives CDR1 MGHRA, CDR2 YSYEKL. V lost 0 bases, J lost 13 bases, and 15 bases lay in between. The CDR3 contains 13 residues. CDR3 DNA: TGCGCCAGCAGCCAAGATCGGGAGACGAAATTCACCTTC. This codes for CASSQDRETKFTF.

V is TRBV30 and J is TRBJ1-5; perhaps TRBD1 as D (5 bases). The V gene's germline CDR1 is GTSNPN and CDR2 SVGIG (reference sequence). Trimming pared 3 bases from V and 2 bases from J, leaving 11 bases between. CDR3 length: 14 residues. CDR3 in DNA: TGTGCCTGGAGCGTTGGACACGGCAATCAGCCCCAGCATTTT. Translation: CAWSVGHGNQPQHF.

There are a few counts of this clone. The J gene is TRBJ2-7, the V gene TRBV6-6, with D maybe TRBD2 (5 bases). V shed 8 bases and J shed 7 bases, with 18 bases lying between them. This CDR3 comprises 13 residues. The V gene's germline CDR1 is MNHNY and CDR2 SVGAGI (reference sequence). The CDR3 spells CASQRTPAREQYF. The CDR3 nucleotides are TGTGCCAGCCAGCGGACCCCGGCGCGGGAGCAGTACTTC.

J is TRBJ2-3 and V is TRBV4-2; possibly TRBD2 for D (5 bases). The CDR3 is made up of 15 amino acids. Germline CDR1 is LGHNA and CDR2 is YNFKEQ. V lost 1 base to trimming and J lost 0 bases, with 8 bases between them. The CDR3 bases are TGTGCCAGCAGCCAAGTGGCTAGCAGCACAGATACGCAGTATTTT. Protein sequence: CASSQVASSTDTQYF.

The chain recombines TRBV7-2 with TRBJ1-2; D possibly corresponds to TRBD1 (5 bases). Trimming removed 1 base at V and 1 base at J, with 7 bases between. In germline, CDR1 is SGHTA, CDR2 FQGNSA. CDR3 length: 14 residues. CDR3 amino acids: CASSLVGGNYGYTF. DNA for the CDR3: TGTGCCAGCAGCTTAGTCGGGGGTAACTATGGCTACACCTTC.

The chain links TRBV7-9 to TRBJ2-2, with TRBD2 as a possible D gene (5 bases). Germline CDR1 SEHNR, CDR2 FQNEAQ (reference sequence). CDR3 length: 15 residues. V lost 5 bases and J 4 bases, leaving 14 bases between the germline ends. Here the CDR3 reads CASSPLEAVTGELFF. Written as DNA, the CDR3 is TGTGCCAGCAGCCCGCTTGAAGCGGTCACCGGGGAGCTGTTTTTT.

This clone was counted once. The V call is TRBV7-2, the J call TRBJ1-3; tentatively, D is TRBD1 (6 bases). The CDR3 covers 15 residues. Trimming removed 2 bases at V and 2 bases at J, with 10 bases between. Germline CDR1 is SGHTA and CDR2 is FQGNSA. CDR3 sequence: CASSLRQEAGNTIYF. The DNA for the CDR3 is TGTGCCAGCAGCTTAAGACAGGAGGCTGGAAACACCATATATTTT. The entire variable domain, with the rest obtained from reference TRBV7-2 and TRBJ1-3, is as follows: GAGVSQSPSNKVTEKGKDVELRCDPISGHTALYWYRQSLGQGLEFLIYFQGNSAPDKSGLPSDRFSAERTGGSVSTLTIQRTQQEDSAVYLCASSLRQEAGNTIYFGEGSWLTVV.

The genes are TRBV18 and TRBJ1-1; D is undetermined. The CDR3 has 18 amino acids. Per the germline V gene, CDR1 is KGHSH and CDR2 is LQKENI. Trimming cost V 2 bases and J 1 base, with 20 bases left between them. The CDR3 bases are TGTGCCAGCTCACCAGATGGGTCTACGAGGGTCGGGAACACTGAAGCTTTCTTT. Amino acids: CASSPDGSTRVGNTEAFF.

This clone has only a few counts. The chain employs TRBV9 and TRBJ1-5, with 8 bases aligning to TRBD1. The V gene end was trimmed by 4 bases and the J gene end by 9 bases; junction bases not matched to a gene: 12. This CDR3 has 15 amino acids. Per the germline V gene, CDR1 is SGDLS and CDR2 is YYNGEE. In nucleotides, the CDR3 is TGTGCCAGCAGCCCGACAGGACAGGGTGGTCGGCCCCAGCATTTT. This encodes CASSPTGQGGRPQHF.

This clone was found a few times. The chain employs TRBV28 and TRBJ2-6; D is perhaps TRBD1 (5 bases). Per the germline V gene, CDR1 is MDHEN and CDR2 is SYDVKM. CDR3 length: 16 amino acids. V shed 4 bases and J shed 1 base, with 11 bases lying between them. CDR3 sequence (DNA): TGTGCCAGCAGTTCAATTCCAGGGTCTGGGGCCAACGTCCTGACTTTC. It translates to CASSSIPGSGANVLTF.